This T cell receptor (beta chain) was profiled in a study of T cell responses to AZD1222 COVID-19 vaccine. Study conclusions and caveats: Regions 160-218 and 743-854 dominated among vaccine-associated CD4 TCRs spanning spike. At baseline, seropositivity was found in only six or seven AZD1222 recipients. Repertoires were obtained only post-peak T cell response.

The table came from immunoSEQ multiplex PCR; TCRdb's copy has only in-frame clones and leaves some out. The sample carries around 99,000 clones, over 80% recorded once. A note on this clone: The antigen is not known.

This CDR3 spans 16 amino acids. CDR1 and CDR2 from the germline V gene are GTSNPN and SVGIG (reference sequence). Trimming took off 1 base at V and 5 bases at J, with 18 bases between the two ends. The starting material was peripheral blood, obtained 28 days after the second AZD1222 dose. The receptor comes from an adult who received the AZD1222 COVID-19 vaccine. The chain recombines TRBV30 with TRBJ1-5; perhaps TRBD1 as D (5 bases). In DNA, the CDR3 is TGTGCCTGGAGTGGGGCGGGACCCCGGCGGGATCAGCCCCAGCATTTT. Translating it yields CAWSGAGPRRDQPQHF.